This TCR beta chain was captured in a study of blood T cell repertoires in COVID-19. In this sample, this clone turned up a few times. The protocol was immunoSEQ multiplex PCR, while the TCRdb copy is restricted to in-frame clones and leaves out a portion. Of about 120,000 clones listed, 70% to 90% are singletons. V was shortened by 0 bases and J by 8 bases, with 17 bases between the two germline ends. Germline V CDR1 and CDR2: SGHTS, YDEGEE. This CDR3 region has 15 residues. The sample taken for sequencing was peripheral blood. V usage is TRBV5-8 and J usage is TRBJ1-2; D ambiguous. The clonotype comes from a man aged 35 to 55 with acute or convalescent COVID-19. The CDR3 region is CASSLVFVGGWGYTF. Here the CDR3 DNA reads TGTGCCAGCAGCTTGGTATTCGTCGGAGGCTGGGGCTACACCTTC.